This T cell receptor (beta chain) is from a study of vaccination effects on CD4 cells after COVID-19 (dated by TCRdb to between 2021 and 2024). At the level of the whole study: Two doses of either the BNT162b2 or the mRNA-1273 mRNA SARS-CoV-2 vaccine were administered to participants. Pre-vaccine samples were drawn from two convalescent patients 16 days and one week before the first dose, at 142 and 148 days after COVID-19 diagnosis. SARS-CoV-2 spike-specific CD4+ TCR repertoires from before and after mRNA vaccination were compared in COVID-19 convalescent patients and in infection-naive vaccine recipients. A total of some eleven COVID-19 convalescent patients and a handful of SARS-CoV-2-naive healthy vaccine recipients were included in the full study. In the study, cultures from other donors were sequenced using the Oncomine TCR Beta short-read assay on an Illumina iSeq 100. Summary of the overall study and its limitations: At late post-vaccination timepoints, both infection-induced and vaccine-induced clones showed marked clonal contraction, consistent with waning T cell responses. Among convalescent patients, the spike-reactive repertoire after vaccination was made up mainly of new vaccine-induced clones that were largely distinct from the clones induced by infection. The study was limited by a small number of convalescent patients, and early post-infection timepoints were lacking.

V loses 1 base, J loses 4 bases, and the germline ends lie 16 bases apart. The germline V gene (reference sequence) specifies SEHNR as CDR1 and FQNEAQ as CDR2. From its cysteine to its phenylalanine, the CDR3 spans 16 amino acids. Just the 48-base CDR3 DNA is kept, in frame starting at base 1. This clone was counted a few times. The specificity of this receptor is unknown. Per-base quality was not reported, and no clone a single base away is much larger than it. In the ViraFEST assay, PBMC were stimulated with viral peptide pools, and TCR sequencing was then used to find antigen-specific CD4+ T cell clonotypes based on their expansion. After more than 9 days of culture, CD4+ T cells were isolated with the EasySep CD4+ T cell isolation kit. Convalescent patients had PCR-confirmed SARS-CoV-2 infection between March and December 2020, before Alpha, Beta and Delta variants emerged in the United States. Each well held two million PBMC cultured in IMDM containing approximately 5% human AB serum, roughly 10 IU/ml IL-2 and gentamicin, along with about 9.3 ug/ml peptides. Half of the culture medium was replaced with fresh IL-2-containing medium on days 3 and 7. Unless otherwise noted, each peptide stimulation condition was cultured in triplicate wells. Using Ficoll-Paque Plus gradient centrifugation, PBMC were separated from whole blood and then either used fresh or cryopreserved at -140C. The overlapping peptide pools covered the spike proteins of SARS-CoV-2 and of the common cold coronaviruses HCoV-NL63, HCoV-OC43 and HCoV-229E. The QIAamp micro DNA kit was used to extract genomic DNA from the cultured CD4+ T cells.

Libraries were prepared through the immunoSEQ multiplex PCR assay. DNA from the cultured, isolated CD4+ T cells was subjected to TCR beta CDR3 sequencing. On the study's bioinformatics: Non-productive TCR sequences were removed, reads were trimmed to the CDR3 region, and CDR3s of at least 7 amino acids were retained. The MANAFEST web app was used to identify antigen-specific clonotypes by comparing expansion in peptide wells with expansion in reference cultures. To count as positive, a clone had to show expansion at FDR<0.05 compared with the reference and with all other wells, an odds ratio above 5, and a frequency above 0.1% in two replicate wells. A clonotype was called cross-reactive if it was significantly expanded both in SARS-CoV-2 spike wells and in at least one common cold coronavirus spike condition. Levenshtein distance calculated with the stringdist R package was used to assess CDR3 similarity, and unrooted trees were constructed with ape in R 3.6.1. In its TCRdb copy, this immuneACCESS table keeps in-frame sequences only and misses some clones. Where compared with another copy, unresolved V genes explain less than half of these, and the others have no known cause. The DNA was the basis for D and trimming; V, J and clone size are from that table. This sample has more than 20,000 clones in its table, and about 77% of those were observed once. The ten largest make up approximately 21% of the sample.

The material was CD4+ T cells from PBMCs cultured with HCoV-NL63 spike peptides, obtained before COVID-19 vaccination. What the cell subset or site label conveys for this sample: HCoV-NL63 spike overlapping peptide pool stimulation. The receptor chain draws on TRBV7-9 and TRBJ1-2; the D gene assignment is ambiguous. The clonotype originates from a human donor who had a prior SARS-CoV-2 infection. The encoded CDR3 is CASSLESWGEPYGYTF. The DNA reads TGTGCCAGCAGCTTAGAATCTTGGGGAGAACCCTATGGCTACACCTTC.